This TCR beta chain was found in a study of CD4 T cells in relation to SARS-CoV-2 and coronaviruses. Study as a whole: After roughly ten days of antigen culture, PBMC TCR beta CDR3s were sequenced. The negative reference was HIV-1 Nef peptide pool or peptide-free culture. Crossreactive spike epitopes shared across donors were mapped to their HLA restriction.

In the case of this clone: The antigen remains undetermined. A read error may account for a junction end that differs from germline.

Sequenced by immunoSEQ multiplex PCR; TCRdb stores in-frame clones only, minus some. Of some 20,000 clones in the sample, about three quarters were seen once. Germline V gene data show CDR1 as SNHLY and CDR2 as FYNNEI. The CDR3 extends over 11 amino acids. Findings of the study overall: This crossreactivity analysis covered spike protein alone, no other viral proteins.

The unexposed donors gave CD4+ T cells in about 2011-2019, prior to COVID-19. CD4+ T cells were isolated from the cells after around eleven days of culture. V gene TRBV2 combines with J gene TRBJ2-1; no clear D gene. The TCR comes from a human donor in good health. Sequenced sample: CD4+ T cells from PBMCs, cultured in vitro. CDR3 residues: CASRGSAISIF. The CDR3 bases are TGTGCCAGCAGGGGCTCAGCCATCTCGATCTTC.